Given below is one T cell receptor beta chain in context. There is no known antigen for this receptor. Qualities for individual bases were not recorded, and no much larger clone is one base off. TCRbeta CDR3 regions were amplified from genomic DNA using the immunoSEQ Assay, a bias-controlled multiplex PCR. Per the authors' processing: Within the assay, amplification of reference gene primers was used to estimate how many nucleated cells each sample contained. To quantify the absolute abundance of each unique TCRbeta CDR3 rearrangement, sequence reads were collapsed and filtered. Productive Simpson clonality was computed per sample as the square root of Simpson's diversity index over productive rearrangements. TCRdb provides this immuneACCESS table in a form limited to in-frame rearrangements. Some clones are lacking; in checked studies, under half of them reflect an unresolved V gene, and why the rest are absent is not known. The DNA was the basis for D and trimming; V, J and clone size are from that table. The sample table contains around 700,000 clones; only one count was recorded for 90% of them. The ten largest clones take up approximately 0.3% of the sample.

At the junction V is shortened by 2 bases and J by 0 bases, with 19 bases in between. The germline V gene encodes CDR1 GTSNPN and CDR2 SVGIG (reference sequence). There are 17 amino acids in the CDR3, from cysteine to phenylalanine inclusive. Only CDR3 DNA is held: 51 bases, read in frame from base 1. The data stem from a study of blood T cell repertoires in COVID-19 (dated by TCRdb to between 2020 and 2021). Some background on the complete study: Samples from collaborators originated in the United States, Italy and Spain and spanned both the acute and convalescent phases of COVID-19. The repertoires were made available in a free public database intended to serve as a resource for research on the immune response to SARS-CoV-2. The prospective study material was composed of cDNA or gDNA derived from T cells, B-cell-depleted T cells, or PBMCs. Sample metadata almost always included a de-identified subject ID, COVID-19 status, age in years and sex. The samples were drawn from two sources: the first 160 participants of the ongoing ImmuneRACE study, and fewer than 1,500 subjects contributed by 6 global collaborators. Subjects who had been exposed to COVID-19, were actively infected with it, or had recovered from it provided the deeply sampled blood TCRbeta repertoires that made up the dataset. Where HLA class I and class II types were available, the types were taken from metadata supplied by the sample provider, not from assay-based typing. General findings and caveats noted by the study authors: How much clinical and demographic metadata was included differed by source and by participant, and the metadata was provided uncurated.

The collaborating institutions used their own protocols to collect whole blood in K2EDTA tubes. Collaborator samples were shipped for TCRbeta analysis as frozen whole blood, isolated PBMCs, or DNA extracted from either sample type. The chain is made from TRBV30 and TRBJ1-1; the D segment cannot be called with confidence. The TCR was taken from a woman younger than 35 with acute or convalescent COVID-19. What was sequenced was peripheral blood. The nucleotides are TGTGCCTGGAGTACCGGGAGACTATATGGGATGAACACTGAAGCTTTCTTT. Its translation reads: CAWSTGRLYGMNTEAFF.